What follows are 4 T cell receptor beta chains derived from one specimen sequenced in a study of T cells of healthy individuals. TCRdb re-analysed the 5' RACE reads in MiXCR, keeping a single row per CDR3 protein. The table lists fewer than 70,000 distinct CDR3 sequences, roughly 14% of them singletons. The receptors come from a human donor in good health.

The genes are TRBV10-3 and TRBJ2-3, with TRBD2 matching 9 bases. CDR3 size: 15 residues. Trimming removed 6 bases from V and 5 bases from J; junction bases left unmatched: 9. Germline V gene lookup returns CDR1 ENHRY and CDR2 SYGVKD. The CDR3 DNA reads as TGTGCCATCAGAGGGACTAGCAGGGGTAGAGATACGCAGTATTTT. Its translation: CAIRGTSRGRDTQYF.

There are many counts of this clonotype. The chain has TRBV10-3 and TRBJ2-1, with 8 nucleotides matching TRBD2. Germline loops: CDR1 ENHRY, CDR2 SYGVKD. CDR3 length: 13 amino acids. The ends lost 8 bases at V and 6 bases at J; junction bases unmatched: 6. CDR3 protein: CAIQREMGNEQFF. The CDR3 coding sequence is TGTGCCATCCAGCGGGAGATGGGCAATGAGCAGTTCTTC.

The V call is TRBV7-7, the J call TRBJ2-3; the D is unclear. V was pared by 1 base and J by 4 bases, with 9 bases between. The CDR3 loop spans 14 amino acids. Germline values: CDR1 SSHAT, CDR2 FNYEAQ (reference sequence). The CDR3 DNA reads as TGTGCCAGCAGCTTAGATTCAGCAGCAGATACGCAGTATTTT. Amino acids: CASSLDSAADTQYF.

This clonotype was found many times. The chain links TRBV18 to TRBJ1-2; 11 positions match TRBD1. CDR1 and CDR2 (germline): KGHSH, LQKENI. Trimming removed 0 bases from V and 3 bases from J; junction bases left unmatched: 0. CDR3 length: 15 residues. The CDR3: CASSPPGQGDYGYTF. The CDR3 DNA follows: TGTGCCAGCTCACCACCGGGACAGGGGGACTATGGCTACACCTTC. The full variable domain, completed using reference TRBV18 and TRBJ1-2, is NAGVMQNPRHLVRRRGQEARLRCSPMKGHSHVYWYRQLPEEGLKFMVYLQKENIIDESGMPKERFSAEFPKEGPSILRIQQVVRGDSAAYFCASSPPGQGDYGYTFGSGTRLTVV.